Presented here are 10 T cell receptor beta chains from one specimen sequenced in a study of blood T cell repertoires in COVID-19. TCRdb's copy holds only in-frame clones and misses some; the assay was immunoSEQ multiplex PCR. The data show approximately 250,000 clones, with around nine tenths seen just once and about 8.8% held by the top ten. The sequencing sample was made of peripheral blood. The receptors here all came from a man between 40 and 49 years old with active or convalescent COVID-19.

The gene calls are TRBV28 and TRBJ1-6; 7 positions match TRBD1. CDR1 is MDHEN and CDR2 is SYDVKM in the germline V gene. The CDR3 contains 16 residues. V gave up 3 bases and J gave up 6 bases; unmatched junction bases: 8. The CDR3 spells CASSFEGGAGNSPLHF. CDR3 coding DNA: TGTGCCAGCAGTTTCGAAGGGGGCGCGGGTAATTCACCCCTCCACTTT.

The chain has TRBV19 and TRBJ2-7, with 9 bases that match TRBD2. CDR1 LNHDA and CDR2 SQIVND come from the germline V gene (reference sequence). The junction had 8 bases not matched to a gene; V was cut back by 5 bases and J by 3 bases. The CDR3 has 15 residues. The CDR3 loop is CASSSFSGSIYEQYF. In nucleotides, the CDR3 is TGTGCCAGTAGTTCATTTAGCGGGAGTATCTACGAGCAGTACTTC.

The genes are TRBV7-9 and TRBJ1-2, with a possible D match to TRBD1 (5 bases). Trimming removed 6 bases from V and 8 bases from J, with 13 bases in between. Germline CDR1 is SEHNR and CDR2 is FQNEAQ (reference sequence). The CDR3 consists of 12 residues. This CDR3 is CASRQGLEGYTF. CDR3 DNA sequence: TGTGCCAGCAGGCAGGGCTTGGAAGGCTACACCTTC.

The chain joins TRBV27 to TRBJ2-1; no firm D call. CDR3 length: 14 residues. Germline V gene lookup returns CDR1 MNHEY and CDR2 SMNVEV (reference sequence). The V and J ends lost 5 bases and 3 bases respectively, with 11 bases between them. CDR3 sequence: CASSLSGDYNEQFF. The CDR3 nucleotides read TGTGCCAGCAGTCTCTCCGGTGACTACAATGAGCAGTTCTTC.

This chain joins TRBV19 and TRBJ1-1; 7 nucleotides agree with TRBD1. The germline gives CDR1 LNHDA, CDR2 SQIVND (reference sequence). V shed 5 bases, J shed 10 bases, and the junction held 4 bases outside the gene matches. The CDR3 totals 11 residues. CDR3 coding DNA: TGTGCCAGTAGTGTTCAGGGGGGAGCTTTCTTT. This gives the protein CASSVQGGAFF.

This chain joins TRBV28 and TRBJ1-2; tentatively, D is TRBD1 (5 bases). CDR1 and CDR2 from the germline V gene are MDHEN and SYDVKM. Trimming cost V 2 bases and J 2 bases, with 15 bases left between them. The CDR3 length is 16 residues. The CDR3 is CASSLVRSGGNYGYTF. Written as DNA, the CDR3 is TGTGCCAGCAGTTTAGTTAGGTCGGGGGGGAACTATGGCTACACCTTC.

This clone occurred once. The same CDR3 arises from other DNA sequences in this sample as well. V gene TRBV7-2 combines with J gene TRBJ1-3; D is unresolved. V was pared by 3 bases and J by 3 bases, with 6 bases between. CDR1 is SGHTA, CDR2 FQGNSA, per germline. The CDR3 extends over 13 amino acids. The CDR3 region is CASSLGRGNTIYF. CDR3 nucleotide sequence: TGTGCCAGCAGCTTGGGCCGTGGAAACACCATATATTTT.

This chain joins TRBV27 and TRBJ1-2; 7 positions agree with TRBD1. Germline values: CDR1 MNHEY, CDR2 SMNVEV (reference sequence). V was pared by 6 bases and J by 2 bases, with 3 bases of the junction left unmatched. This CDR3 comprises 13 residues. In DNA form, the CDR3 reads TGTGCCAGCAGCCAGACAGGGAACTATGGCTACACCTTC. Its translation: CASSQTGNYGYTF.

This chain connects TRBV2 to TRBJ1-5, with D hard to call. The CDR3 length is 14 residues. Germline CDR1 reads SNHLY; CDR2 reads FYNNEI. Between the trimmed V and J ends, which lost 2 bases and 2 bases, there was a span of 7 bases. The CDR3 sequence is CASSEYSGNQPQHF. The CDR3 DNA sequence: TGTGCCAGCAGTGAATACTCGGGCAATCAGCCCCAGCATTTT.

This clone was counted once. This chain connects TRBV4-1 to TRBJ2-5; tentatively, D is TRBD2 (6 bases). Germline V gives CDR1 MGHRA, CDR2 YSYEKL. V was pared by 0 bases and J by 5 bases, with 16 bases between. This CDR3 is built from 16 residues. The CDR3 spells CASSQDPPDAGETQYF. CDR3 nucleotide sequence: TGCGCCAGCAGCCAAGATCCCCCCGACGCGGGGGAGACCCAGTACTTC.